Shown below are 8 T cell receptor beta chains from a single sample sequenced in a study of T cell changes during pregnancy in multiple sclerosis. Profiled with immunoSEQ multiplex PCR; TCRdb holds only in-frame clones, not every one. The table has around 99,000 clones, around 93% seen once. Sequenced material: peripheral blood, taken in the third trimester of pregnancy. The receptors originated from a female donor in good health, enrolled as a control in a pregnancy study.

The J gene is TRBJ2-2, the V gene TRBV18; perhaps TRBD2 as D (6 bases). The V and J ends lost 4 bases and 0 bases respectively, with 15 bases between them. The CDR3 is made up of 17 amino acids. Per the germline V gene, CDR1 is KGHSH and CDR2 is LQKENI. CDR3 nucleotides: TGTGCCAGCTCACTAAGGACGCGGGGTGCGAACACCGGGGAGCTGTTTTTT. As protein: CASSLRTRGANTGELFF.

The chain recombines TRBV6-6 with TRBJ1-2; D unresolved. Trimming stripped 6 bases from V and 7 bases from J, with 12 bases between. The germline CDR1 and CDR2 sequences are MNHNY and SVGAGI (reference sequence). The CDR3 covers 12 residues. CDR3 region: CASSQEYRGYTF. In DNA form, the CDR3 reads TGTGCCAGCAGCCAGGAATACCGTGGCTACACCTTC.

V is TRBV29-1 and J is TRBJ2-7, with D possibly being TRBD1 (6 bases). V lost 4 bases to trimming and J lost 7 bases, with 17 bases between them. Germline V gene lookup returns CDR1 SQVTM and CDR2 ANQGSEA. The CDR3 is 13 residues long. CDR3 sequence: CSVVYTGSGEQYF. The CDR3 region has the DNA TGCAGCGTTGTCTACACAGGGAGTGGAGAGCAGTACTTC.

The rearrangement links TRBV12-5 to TRBJ1-1, with a possible D match to TRBD1 (5 bases). CDR3 length equals 13 residues. Germline CDR1 is LGHNT and CDR2 is FRNRAP. Between the trimmed V and J ends, which lost 2 bases and 4 bases, there was a span of 8 bases. The CDR3 coding sequence is TGTGCTAGTGGTTTGTCTGGGGCCACTGAAGCTTTCTTT. It specifies CASGLSGATEAFF.

This chain uses TRBV27 with TRBJ2-5; TRBD2 matches 9 bases. The V gene's germline CDR1 is MNHEY and CDR2 SMNVEV (reference sequence). With V trimmed by 2 bases and J by 1 base, 5 bases remained unmatched. This CDR3 spans 16 amino acids. Here the CDR3 DNA reads TGTGCCAGCAGTTTAGGAAGCGGGGGGTTCCAAGAGACCCAGTACTTC. Protein sequence: CASSLGSGGFQETQYF.

The genes are TRBV7-2 and TRBJ2-3; 15 bases agree with TRBD2. CDR1 and CDR2 from the germline V gene are SGHTA and FQGNSA. This CDR3 spans 16 amino acids. With V trimmed by 8 bases and J by 6 bases, 9 bases remained unmatched. Here the CDR3 DNA reads TGTGCCAGCTCGGGGACTAGCGGGGGGCCTTTGGATACGCAGTATTTT. Amino acids: CASSGTSGGPLDTQYF. Full variable domain (outside the CDR3, taken from reference TRBV7-2 and TRBJ2-3): GAGVSQSPSNKVTEKGKDVELRCDPISGHTALYWYRQSLGQGLEFLIYFQGNSAPDKSGLPSDRFSAERTGGSVSTLTIQRTQQEDSAVYLCASSGTSGGPLDTQYFGPGTRLTVL.

The genes are TRBV7-2 and TRBJ2-7; 7 nucleotides align to TRBD1. This CDR3 has 14 amino acids. V lost 1 base and J lost 3; bases outside the gene matches: 3. Germline V gene lookup returns CDR1 SGHTA and CDR2 FQGNSA. The CDR3 DNA sequence: TGTGCCAGCAGCTTAGGAGGGGGCGGCTACGAGCAGTACTTC. Residues: CASSLGGGGYEQYF. Full variable domain (outside the CDR3, taken from reference TRBV7-2 and TRBJ2-7): GAGVSQSPSNKVTEKGKDVELRCDPISGHTALYWYRQSLGQGLEFLIYFQGNSAPDKSGLPSDRFSAERTGGSVSTLTIQRTQQEDSAVYLCASSLGGGGYEQYFGPGTRLTVT.

The chain links TRBV2 to TRBJ2-1; TRBD2 agrees at 9 bases. J gave up 4 bases and V 5 bases, and 6 bases lay outside the gene matches. Looked up from germline, CDR1 is SNHLY and CDR2 is FYNNEI. The CDR3 loop spans 15 amino acids. CDR3 residues: CASSQTSGLYNEQFF. Here the CDR3 DNA reads TGTGCCAGCAGTCAAACTAGCGGGTTATACAATGAGCAGTTCTTC.